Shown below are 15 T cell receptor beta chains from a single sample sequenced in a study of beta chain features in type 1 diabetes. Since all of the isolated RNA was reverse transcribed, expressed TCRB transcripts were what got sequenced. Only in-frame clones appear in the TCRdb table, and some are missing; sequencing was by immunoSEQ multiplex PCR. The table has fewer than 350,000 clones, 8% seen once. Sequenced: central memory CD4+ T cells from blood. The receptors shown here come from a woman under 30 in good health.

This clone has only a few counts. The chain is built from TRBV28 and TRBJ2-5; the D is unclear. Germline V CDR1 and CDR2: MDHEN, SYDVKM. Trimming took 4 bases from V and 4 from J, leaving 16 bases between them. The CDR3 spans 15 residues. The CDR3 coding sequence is TGTGCCAGCAGTTCCCCTTCTCTCCAATCAGAGACCCAGTACTTC. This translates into CASSSPSLQSETQYF.

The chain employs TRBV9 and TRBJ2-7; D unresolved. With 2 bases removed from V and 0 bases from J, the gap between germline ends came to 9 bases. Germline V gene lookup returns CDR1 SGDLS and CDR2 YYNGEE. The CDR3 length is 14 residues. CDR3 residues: CASSVDPSSYEQYF. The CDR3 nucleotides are TGTGCCAGCAGCGTCGACCCAAGCTCCTACGAGCAGTACTTC.

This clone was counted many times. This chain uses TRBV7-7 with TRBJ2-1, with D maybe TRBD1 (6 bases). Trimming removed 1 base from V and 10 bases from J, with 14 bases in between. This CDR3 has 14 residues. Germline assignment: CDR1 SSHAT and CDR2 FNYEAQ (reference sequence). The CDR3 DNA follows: TGTGCCAGCAGCTTAGAGCAGGGGTCGGGCGAGCAGTTCTTC. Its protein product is CASSLEQGSGEQFF.

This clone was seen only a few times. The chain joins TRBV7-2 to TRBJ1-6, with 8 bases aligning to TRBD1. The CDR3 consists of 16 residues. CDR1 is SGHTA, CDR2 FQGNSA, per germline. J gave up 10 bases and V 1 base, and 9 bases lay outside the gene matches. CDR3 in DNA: TGTGCCAGCAGCTTAGTTAGGACAGGGTTAGGATCACCCCTCCACTTT. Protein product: CASSLVRTGLGSPLHF.

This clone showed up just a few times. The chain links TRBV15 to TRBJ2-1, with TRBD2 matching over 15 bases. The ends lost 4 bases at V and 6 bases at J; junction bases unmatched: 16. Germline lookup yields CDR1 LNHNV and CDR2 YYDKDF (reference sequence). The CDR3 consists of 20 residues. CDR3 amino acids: CATSIPPGLAGGPVINEQFF. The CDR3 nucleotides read TGTGCCACCAGCATACCTCCCGGACTAGCGGGAGGGCCAGTCATCAATGAGCAGTTCTTC.

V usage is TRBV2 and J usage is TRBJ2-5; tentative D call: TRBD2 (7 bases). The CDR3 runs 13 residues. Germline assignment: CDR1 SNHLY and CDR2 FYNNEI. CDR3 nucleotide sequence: TGTGCTTGCTCGGGGGGCATCCAAGAGACCCAGTACTTC. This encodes CACSGGIQETQYF.

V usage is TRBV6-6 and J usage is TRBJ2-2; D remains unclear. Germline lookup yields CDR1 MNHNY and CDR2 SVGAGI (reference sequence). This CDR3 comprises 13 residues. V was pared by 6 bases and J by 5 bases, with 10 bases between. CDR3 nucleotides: TGTGCCAGCAGCCCACACCAGACCGGGGAGCTGTTTTTT. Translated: CASSPHQTGELFF.

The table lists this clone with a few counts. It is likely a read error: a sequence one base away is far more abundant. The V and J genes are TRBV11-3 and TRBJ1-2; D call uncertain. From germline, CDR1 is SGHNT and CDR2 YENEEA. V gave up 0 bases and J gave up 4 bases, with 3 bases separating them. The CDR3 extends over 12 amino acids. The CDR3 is CASSLESYGYTF. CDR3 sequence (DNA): TGTGCCAGCAGCTTAGAGAGCTATGGCTACACCTTC. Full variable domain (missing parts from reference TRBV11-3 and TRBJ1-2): EAGVVQSPRYKIIEKKQPVAFWCNPISGHNTLYWYLQNLGQGPELLIRYENEEAVDDSQLPKDRFSAERLKGVDSTLKIQPAELGDSAVYLCASSLESYGYTFGSGTRLTVV.

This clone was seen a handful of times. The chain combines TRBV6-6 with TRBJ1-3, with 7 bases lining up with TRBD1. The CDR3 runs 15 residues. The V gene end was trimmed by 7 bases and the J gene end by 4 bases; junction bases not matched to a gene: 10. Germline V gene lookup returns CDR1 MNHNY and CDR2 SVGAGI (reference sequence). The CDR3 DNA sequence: TGTGCCAGCAAATCAACAGGGGCTCTCGGAAACACCATATATTTT. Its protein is CASKSTGALGNTIYF.

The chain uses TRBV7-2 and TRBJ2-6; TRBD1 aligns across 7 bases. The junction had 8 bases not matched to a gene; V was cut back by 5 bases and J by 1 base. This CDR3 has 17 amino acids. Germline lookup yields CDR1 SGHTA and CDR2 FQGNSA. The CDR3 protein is CASSKGQTISGANVLTF. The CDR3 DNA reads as TGTGCCAGCAGCAAGGGACAGACAATATCTGGGGCCAACGTCCTGACTTTC.

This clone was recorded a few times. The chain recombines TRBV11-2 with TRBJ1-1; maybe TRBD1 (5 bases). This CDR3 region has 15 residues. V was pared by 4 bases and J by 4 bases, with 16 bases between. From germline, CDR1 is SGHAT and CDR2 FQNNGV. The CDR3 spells CASSSSWGGGTEAFF. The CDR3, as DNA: TGTGCCAGCAGCTCCTCGTGGGGCGGGGGCACTGAAGCTTTCTTT.

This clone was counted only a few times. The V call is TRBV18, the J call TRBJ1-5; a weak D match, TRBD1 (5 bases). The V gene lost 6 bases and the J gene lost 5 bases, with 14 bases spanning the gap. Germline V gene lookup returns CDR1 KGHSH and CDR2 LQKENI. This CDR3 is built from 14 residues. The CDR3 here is CASSPSGGDQPQHF. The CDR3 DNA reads TGTGCCAGCTCTCCCTCCGGGGGGGATCAGCCCCAGCATTTT.

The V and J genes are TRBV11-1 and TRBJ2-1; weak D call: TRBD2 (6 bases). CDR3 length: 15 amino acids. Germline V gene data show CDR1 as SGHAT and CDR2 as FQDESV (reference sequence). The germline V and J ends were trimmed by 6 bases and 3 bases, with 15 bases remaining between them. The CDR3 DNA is TGTGCCAGCAGTGAACAGAGCGGGCTCTACAATGAGCAGTTCTTC. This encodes CASSEQSGLYNEQFF.

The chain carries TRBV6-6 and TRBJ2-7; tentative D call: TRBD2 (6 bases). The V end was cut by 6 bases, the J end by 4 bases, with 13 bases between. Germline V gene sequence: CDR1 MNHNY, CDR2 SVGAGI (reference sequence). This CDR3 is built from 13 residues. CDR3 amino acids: CASRTRITYEQYF. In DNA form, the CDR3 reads TGTGCCAGCAGGACTAGGATTACTTACGAGCAGTACTTC.

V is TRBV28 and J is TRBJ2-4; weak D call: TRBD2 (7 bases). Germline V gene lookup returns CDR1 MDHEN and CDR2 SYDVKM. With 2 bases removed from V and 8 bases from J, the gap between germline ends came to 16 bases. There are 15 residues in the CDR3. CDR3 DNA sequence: TGTGCCAGCAGTTTACGGGGGGCTGGTTTTGACATTCAGTACTTC. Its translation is CASSLRGAGFDIQYF.